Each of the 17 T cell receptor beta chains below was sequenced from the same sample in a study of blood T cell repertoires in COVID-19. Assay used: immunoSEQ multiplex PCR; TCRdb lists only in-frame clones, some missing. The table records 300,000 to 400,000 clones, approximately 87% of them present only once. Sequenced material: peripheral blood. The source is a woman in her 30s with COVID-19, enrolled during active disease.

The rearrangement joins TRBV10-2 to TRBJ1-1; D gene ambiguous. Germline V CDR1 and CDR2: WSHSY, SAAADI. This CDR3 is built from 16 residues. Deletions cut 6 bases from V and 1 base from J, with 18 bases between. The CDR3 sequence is CASSPRKEGTNTEAFF. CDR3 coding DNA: TGCGCCAGCAGCCCTAGAAAGGAGGGCACGAACACTGAAGCTTTCTTT.

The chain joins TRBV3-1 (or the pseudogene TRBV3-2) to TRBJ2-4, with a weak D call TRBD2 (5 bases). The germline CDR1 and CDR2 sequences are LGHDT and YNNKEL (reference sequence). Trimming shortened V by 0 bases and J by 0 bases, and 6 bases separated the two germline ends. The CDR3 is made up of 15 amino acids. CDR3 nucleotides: TGTGCCAGCAGCCAAGATGGACTAGCCAAAAACATTCAGTACTTC. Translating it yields CASSQDGLAKNIQYF.

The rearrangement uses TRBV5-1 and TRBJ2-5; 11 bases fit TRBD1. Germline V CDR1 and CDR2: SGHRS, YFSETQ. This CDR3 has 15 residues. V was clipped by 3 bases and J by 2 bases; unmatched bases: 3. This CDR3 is CASSWDRGGQETQYF. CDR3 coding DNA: TGCGCCAGCAGCTGGGACAGGGGGGGTCAAGAGACCCAGTACTTC.

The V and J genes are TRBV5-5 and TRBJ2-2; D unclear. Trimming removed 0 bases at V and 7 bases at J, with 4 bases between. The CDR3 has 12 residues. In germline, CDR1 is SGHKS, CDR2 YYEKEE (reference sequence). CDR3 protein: CASSLVGGELFF. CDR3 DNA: TGTGCCAGCAGCTTGGTCGGCGGGGAGCTGTTTTTT.

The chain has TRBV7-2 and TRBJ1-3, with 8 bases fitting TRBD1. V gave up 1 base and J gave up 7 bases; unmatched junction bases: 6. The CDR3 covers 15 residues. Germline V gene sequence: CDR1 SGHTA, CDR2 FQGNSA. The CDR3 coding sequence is TGTGCCAGCAGCTTAGGGACAGGGAGGAGGAACACCATATATTTT. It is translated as CASSLGTGRRNTIYF. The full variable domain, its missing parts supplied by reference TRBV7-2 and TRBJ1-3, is GAGVSQSPSNKVTEKGKDVELRCDPISGHTALYWYRQSLGQGLEFLIYFQGNSAPDKSGLPSDRFSAERTGGSVSTLTIQRTQQEDSAVYLCASSLGTGRRNTIYFGEGSWLTVV.

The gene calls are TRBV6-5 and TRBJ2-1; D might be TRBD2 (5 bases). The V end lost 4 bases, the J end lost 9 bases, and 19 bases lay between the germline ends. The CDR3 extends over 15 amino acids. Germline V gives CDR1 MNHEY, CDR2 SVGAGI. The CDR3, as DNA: TGTGCCAGCAGTTCACCAAGTAGGAGAGGGAGTGAGCAGTTCTTC. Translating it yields CASSSPSRRGSEQFF.

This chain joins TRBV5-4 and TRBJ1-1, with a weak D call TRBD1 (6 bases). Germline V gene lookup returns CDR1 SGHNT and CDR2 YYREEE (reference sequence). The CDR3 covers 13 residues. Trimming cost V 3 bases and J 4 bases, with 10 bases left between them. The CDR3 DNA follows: TGTGCCAGCAGCTCCAAAGGGGGCACTGAAGCTTTCTTT. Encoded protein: CASSSKGGTEAFF. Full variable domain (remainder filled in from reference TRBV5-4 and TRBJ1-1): ETGVTQSPTHLIKTRGQQVTLRCSSQSGHNTVSWYQQALGQGPQFIFQYYREEENGRGNFPPRFSGLQFPNYSSELNVNALELDDSALYLCASSSKGGTEAFFGQGTRLTVV.

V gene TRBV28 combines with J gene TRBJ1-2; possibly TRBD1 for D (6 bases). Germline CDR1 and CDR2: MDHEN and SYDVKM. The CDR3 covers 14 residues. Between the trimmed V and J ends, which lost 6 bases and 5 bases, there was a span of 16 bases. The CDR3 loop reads CASSASLDRYGYTF. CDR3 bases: TGTGCCAGCAGCGCGTCCCTGGACAGATATGGCTACACCTTC.

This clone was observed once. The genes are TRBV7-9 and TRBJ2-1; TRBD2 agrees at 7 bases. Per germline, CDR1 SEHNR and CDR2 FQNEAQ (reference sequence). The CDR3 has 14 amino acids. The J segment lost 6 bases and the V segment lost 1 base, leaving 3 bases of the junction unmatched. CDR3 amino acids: CASSLVPSGNEQFF. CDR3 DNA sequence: TGTGCCAGCAGCTTAGTTCCTAGCGGCAATGAGCAGTTCTTC.

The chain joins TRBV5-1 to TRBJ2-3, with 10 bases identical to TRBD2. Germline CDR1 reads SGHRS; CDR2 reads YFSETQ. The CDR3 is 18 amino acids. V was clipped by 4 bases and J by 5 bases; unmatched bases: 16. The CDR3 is CASSPRDRRAGGVDTQYF. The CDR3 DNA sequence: TGCGCCAGCAGCCCACGGGACCGCCGAGCGGGAGGGGTAGATACGCAGTATTTT.

The CDR3 is CASSSLSHEQYF. Here the CDR3 DNA reads TGTGCCAGCTCATCCCTTTCCCACGAGCAGTACTTC. J is TRBJ2-7 and V is TRBV18; D not resolved. The CDR3 extends over 12 amino acids. CDR1 is KGHSH, CDR2 LQKENI, per germline. V was trimmed by 5 bases and J by 5 bases, leaving 10 bases between them.

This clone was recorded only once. CDR3 region: CASSFSGHWGYTF. As DNA, the CDR3 is TGTGCCAGCAGTTTCTCGGGGCACTGGGGCTACACCTTC. The chain carries TRBV6-6 and TRBJ1-2; a possible D gene is TRBD1 (5 bases). The V and J ends lost 4 bases and 8 bases respectively, with 14 bases between them. The germline gives CDR1 MNHNY, CDR2 SVGAGI (reference sequence). The CDR3 contains 13 residues.

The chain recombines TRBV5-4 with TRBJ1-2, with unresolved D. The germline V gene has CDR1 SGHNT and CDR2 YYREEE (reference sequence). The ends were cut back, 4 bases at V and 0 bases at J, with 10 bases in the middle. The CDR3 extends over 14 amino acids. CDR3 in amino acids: CASSPVFPNYGYTF. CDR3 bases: TGTGCCAGCAGCCCGGTATTTCCTAACTATGGCTACACCTTC.

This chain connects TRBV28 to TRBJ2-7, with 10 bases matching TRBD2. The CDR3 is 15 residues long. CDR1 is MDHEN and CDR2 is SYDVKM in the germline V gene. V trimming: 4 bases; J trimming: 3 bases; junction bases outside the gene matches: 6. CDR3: CASSSLAGENYEQYF. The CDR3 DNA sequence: TGTGCCAGCAGTTCCCTAGCGGGAGAAAACTACGAGCAGTACTTC.

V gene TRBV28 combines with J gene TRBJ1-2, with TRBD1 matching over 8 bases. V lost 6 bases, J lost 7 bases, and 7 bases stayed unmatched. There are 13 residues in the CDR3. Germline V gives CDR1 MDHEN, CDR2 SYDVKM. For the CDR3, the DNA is TGTGCCAGCAGCCGGACAGGGTCCCGTGGCTACACCTTC. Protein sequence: CASSRTGSRGYTF.

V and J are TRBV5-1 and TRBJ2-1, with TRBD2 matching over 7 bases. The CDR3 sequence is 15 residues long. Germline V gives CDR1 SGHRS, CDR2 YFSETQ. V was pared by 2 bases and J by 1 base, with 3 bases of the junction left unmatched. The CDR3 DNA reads TGCGCCAGCAGCTTTTCTAGCGGATCCTACAATGAGCAGTTCTTC. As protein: CASSFSSGSYNEQFF. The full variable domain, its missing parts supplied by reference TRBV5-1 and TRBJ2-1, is KAGVTQTPRYLIKTRGQQVTLSCSPISGHRSVSWYQQTPGQGLQFLFEYFSETQRNKGNFPGRFSGRQFSNSRSEMNVSTLELGDSALYLCASSFSSGSYNEQFFGPGTRLTVL.

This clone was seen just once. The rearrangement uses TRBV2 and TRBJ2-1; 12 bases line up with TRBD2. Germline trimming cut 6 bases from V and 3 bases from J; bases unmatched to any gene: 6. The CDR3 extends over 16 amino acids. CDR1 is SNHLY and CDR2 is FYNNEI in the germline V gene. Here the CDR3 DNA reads TGTGCCAGCAGGGAGGGACTAGCGGGCGGCTACAATGAGCAGTTCTTC. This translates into CASREGLAGGYNEQFF.